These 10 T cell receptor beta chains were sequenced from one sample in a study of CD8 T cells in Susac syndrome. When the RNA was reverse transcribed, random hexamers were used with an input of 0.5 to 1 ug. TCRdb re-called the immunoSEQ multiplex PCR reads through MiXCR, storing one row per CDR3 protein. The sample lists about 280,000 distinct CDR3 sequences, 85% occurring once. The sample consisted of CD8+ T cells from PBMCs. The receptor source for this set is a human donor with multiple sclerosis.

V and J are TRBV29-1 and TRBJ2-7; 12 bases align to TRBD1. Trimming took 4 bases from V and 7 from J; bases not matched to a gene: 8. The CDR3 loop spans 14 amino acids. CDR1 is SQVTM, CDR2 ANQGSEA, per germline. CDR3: CSVVPGQGAREQYF. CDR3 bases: TGCAGCGTTGTCCCGGGACAGGGGGCGCGTGAGCAGTACTTC.

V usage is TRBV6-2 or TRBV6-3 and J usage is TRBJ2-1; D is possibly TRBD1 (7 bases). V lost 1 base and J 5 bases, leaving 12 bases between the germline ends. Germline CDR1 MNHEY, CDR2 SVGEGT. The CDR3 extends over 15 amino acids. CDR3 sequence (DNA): TGTGCCAGCAGTTACTTCCAGGGGGGAAACAATGAGCAGTTCTTC. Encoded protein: CASSYFQGGNNEQFF.

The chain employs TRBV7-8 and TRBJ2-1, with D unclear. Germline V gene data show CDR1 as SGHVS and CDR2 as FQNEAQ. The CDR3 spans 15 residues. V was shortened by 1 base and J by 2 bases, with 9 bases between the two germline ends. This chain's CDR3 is CASSLEKVPYNEQFF. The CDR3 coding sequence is TGTGCCAGCAGCTTAGAAAAGGTCCCCTACAATGAGCAGTTCTTC.

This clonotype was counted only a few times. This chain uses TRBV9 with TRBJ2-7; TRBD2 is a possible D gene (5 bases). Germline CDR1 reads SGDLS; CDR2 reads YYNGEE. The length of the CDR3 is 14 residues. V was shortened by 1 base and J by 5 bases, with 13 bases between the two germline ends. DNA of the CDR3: TGTGCCAGCAGCGTATCACGGGGTTGGGACGAGCAGTACTTC. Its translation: CASSVSRGWDEQYF.

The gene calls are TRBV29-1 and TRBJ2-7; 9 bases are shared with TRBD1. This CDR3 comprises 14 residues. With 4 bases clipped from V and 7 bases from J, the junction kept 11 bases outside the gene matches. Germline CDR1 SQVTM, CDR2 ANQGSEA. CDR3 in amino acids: CSVAESGTGREQYF. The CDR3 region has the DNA TGCAGCGTTGCCGAATCCGGGACAGGGCGAGAGCAGTACTTC.

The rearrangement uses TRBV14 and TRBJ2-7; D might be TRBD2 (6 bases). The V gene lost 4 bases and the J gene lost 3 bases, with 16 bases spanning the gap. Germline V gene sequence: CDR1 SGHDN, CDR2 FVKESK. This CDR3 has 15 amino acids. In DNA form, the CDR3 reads TGTGCCAGCAGCCCAAGCTGGACTACCATCTACGAGCAGTACTTC. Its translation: CASSPSWTTIYEQYF.

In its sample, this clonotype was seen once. The CDR3 DNA reads as TGTGCCAGCGGATTGACTAGCGGCGCCTACGAGCAGTACTTC. It is translated as CASGLTSGAYEQYF. The chain links TRBV27 to TRBJ2-7; 9 bases fit TRBD2. The CDR3 has 14 amino acids. After removal of 8 bases from V and 2 bases from J, the junction contained 7 bases not matched to a gene. Per germline, CDR1 MNHEY and CDR2 SMNVEV (reference sequence).

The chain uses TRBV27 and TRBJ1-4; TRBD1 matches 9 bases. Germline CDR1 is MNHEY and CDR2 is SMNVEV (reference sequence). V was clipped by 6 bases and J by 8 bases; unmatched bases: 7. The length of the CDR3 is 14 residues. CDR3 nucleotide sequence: TGTGCCAGCAGACCGACAGGGGGATTCGAAAAACTGTTTTTT. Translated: CASRPTGGFEKLFF.

Written as DNA, the CDR3 is TGTGCCAGCAGGCCTAGGGGGGCCAGGTCCTACGAGCAGTACTTC. Its translation is CASRPRGARSYEQYF. The gene calls are TRBV7-8 and TRBJ2-7; D may correspond to TRBD1 or TRBD2 (6 bases each). This CDR3 has 15 amino acids. Germline values: CDR1 SGHVS, CDR2 FQNEAQ. Trimming removed 6 bases at V and 1 base at J, with 16 bases between.

CDR3 DNA sequence: TGTGCCAGCTCACCACCCAGCGCCCGGGGTGAGCAGTTCTTC. This codes for CASSPPSARGEQFF. V is TRBV18 and J is TRBJ2-1; a weak D match, TRBD2 (5 bases). The germline V gene encodes CDR1 KGHSH and CDR2 LQKENI. This CDR3 has 14 amino acids. The ends were cut back, 0 bases at V and 9 bases at J, with 12 bases in the middle.